The T cell receptor (beta chain) under discussion was sequenced for a study of blood T cell repertoires in COVID-19. Study details: The analysed material was cDNA or gDNA that came from T cells, B-cell-depleted T cells, or PBMCs.

Sequenced by immunoSEQ multiplex PCR; TCRdb stores in-frame clones only, minus some. The sample yields some 130,000 clones, about 79% seen once. This CDR3 has 18 amino acids. Trimming took 0 bases from V and 5 from J, leaving 20 bases between them. The V gene's germline CDR1 is SGHTS and CDR2 YDEGEE. Specimen: peripheral blood. The V gene is TRBV5-8, the J gene TRBJ2-2, with D possibly TRBD1 on 5 matching bases. The TCR sequence derives from a woman over 75 with acute or convalescent COVID-19. The CDR3 region has the DNA TGTGCCAGCAGCTTGGGGGGCAGAGCAGTCTCGGTTACCGGGGAGCTGTTTTTT. As protein: CASSLGGRAVSVTGELFF.